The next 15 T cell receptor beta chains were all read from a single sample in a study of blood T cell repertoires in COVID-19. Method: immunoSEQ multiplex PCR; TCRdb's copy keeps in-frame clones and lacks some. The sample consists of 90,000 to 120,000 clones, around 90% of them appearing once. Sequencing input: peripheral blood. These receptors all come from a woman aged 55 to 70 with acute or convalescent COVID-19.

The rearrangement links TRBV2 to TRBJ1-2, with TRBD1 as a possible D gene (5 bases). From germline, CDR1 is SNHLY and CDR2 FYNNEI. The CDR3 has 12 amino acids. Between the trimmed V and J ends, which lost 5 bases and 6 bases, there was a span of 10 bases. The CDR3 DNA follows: TGTGCCAGCAGTTTCTCCAGGGATGGCTACACCTTC. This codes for CASSFSRDGYTF.

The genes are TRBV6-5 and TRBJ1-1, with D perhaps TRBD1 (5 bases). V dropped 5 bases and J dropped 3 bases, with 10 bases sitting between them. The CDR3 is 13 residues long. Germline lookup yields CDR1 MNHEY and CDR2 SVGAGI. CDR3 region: CASSRTIDTEAFF. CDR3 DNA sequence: TGTGCCAGCAGTAGGACAATCGACACTGAAGCTTTCTTT.

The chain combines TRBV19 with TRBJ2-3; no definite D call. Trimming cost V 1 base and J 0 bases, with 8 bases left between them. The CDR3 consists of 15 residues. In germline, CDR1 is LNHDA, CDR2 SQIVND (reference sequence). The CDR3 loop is CASSIGQTSTDTQYF. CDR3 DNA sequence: TGTGCCAGTAGTATAGGTCAAACTAGCACAGATACGCAGTATTTT.

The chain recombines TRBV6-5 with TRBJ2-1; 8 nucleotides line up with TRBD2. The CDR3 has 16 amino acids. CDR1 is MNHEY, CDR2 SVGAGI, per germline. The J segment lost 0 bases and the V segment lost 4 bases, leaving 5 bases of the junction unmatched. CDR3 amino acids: CASSFASGSSYNEQFF. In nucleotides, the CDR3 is TGTGCCAGCAGTTTCGCAAGCGGGAGCTCCTACAATGAGCAGTTCTTC.

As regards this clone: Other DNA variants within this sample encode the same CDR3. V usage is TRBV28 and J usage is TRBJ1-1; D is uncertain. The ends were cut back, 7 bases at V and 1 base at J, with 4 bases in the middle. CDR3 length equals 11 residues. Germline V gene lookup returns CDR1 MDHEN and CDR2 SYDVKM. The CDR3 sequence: CASIQNTEAFF. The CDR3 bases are TGTGCCAGCATCCAGAACACTGAAGCTTTCTTT. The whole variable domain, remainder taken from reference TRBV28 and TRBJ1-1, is DVKVTQSSRYLVKRTGEKVFLECVQDMDHENMFWYRQDPGLGLRLIYFSYDVKMKEKGDIPEGYSVSREKKERFSLILESASTNQTSMYLCASIQNTEAFFGQGTRLTVV.

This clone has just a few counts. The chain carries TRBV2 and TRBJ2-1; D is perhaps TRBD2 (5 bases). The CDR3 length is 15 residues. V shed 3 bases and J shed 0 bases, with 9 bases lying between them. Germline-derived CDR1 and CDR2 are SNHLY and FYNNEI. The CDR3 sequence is CASSETGSSYNEQFF. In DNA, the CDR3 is TGTGCCAGCAGTGAGACGGGAAGCTCCTACAATGAGCAGTTCTTC. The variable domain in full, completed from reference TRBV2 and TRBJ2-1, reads EPEVTQTPSHQVTQMGQEVILRCVPISNHLYFYWYRQILGQKVEFLVSFYNNEISEKSEIFDDQFSVERPDGSNFTLKIRSTKLEDSAMYFCASSETGSSYNEQFFGPGTRLTVL.

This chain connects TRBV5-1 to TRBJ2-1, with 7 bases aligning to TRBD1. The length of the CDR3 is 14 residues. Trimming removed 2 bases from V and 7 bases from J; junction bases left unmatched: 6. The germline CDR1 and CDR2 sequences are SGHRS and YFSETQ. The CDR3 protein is CASSLQGFGNEQFF. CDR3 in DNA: TGCGCCAGCAGCTTACAGGGGTTCGGTAATGAGCAGTTCTTC.

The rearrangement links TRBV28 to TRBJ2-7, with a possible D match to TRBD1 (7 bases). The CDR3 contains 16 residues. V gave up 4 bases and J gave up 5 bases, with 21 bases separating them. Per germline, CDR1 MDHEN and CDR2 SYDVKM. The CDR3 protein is CASSSYPMTGRNEQYF. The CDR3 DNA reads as TGTGCCAGCAGTTCTTACCCCATGACAGGGAGGAACGAGCAGTACTTC.

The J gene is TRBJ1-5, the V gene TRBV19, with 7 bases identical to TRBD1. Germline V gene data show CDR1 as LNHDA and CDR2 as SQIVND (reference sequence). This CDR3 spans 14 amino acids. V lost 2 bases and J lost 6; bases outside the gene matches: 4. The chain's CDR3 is CASSISGGPQPQHF. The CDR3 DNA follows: TGTGCCAGTAGTATATCAGGGGGGCCTCAGCCCCAGCATTTT.

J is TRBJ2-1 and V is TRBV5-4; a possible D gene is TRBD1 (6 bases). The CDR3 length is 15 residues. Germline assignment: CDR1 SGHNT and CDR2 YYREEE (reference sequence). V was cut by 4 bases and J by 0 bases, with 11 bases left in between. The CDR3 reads CASSQGSSSYNEQFF. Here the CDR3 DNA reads TGTGCCAGCAGCCAGGGGTCTAGCTCCTACAATGAGCAGTTCTTC.

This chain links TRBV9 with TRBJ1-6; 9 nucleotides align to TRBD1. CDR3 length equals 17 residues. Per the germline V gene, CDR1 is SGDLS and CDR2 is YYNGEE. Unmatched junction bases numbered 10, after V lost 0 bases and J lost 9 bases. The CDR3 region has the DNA TGTGCCAGCAGCGTAGCAGCCGTGACAGGGGGATCTTCACCCCTCCACTTT. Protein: CASSVAAVTGGSSPLHF.

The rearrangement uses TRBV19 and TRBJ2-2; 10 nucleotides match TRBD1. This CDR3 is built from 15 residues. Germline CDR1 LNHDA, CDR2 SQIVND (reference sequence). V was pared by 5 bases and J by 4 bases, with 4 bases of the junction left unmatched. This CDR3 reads CASSLRTGGTGELFF. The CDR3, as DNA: TGTGCCAGTAGTCTCCGGACAGGGGGCACCGGGGAGCTGTTTTTT.

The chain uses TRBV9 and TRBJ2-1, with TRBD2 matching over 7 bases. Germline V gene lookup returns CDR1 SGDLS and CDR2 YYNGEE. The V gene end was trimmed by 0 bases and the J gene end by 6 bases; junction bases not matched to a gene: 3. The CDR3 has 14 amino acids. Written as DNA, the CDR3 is TGTGCCAGCAGCGTAGGACTAGCAACCAATGAGCAGTTCTTC. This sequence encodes CASSVGLATNEQFF.

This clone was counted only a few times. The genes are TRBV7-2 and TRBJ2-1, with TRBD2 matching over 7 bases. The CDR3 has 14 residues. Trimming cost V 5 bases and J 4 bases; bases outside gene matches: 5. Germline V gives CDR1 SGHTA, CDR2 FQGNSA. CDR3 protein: CASSPMGGYNEQFF. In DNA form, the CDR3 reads TGTGCCAGCAGCCCCATGGGGGGGTACAATGAGCAGTTCTTC.

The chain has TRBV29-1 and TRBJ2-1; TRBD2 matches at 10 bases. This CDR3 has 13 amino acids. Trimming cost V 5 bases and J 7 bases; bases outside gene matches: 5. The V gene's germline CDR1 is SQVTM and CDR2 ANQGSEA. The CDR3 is CSVSSGRGNEQFF. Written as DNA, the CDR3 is TGCAGCGTTTCTAGCGGGAGAGGAAATGAGCAGTTCTTC.